This T cell receptor beta chain derives from a study of blood T cell repertoires in COVID-19. Study-wide background: Whether acute or convalescent, the COVID-19 samples came from the United States, Italy and Spain. PBMCs, B-cell-depleted T cells, or T cells provided the cDNA or gDNA that made up the material.

This clone has only one observation. As originally analysed: Estimates of nucleated cell counts were drawn from the amplification of reference gene primers. The table came from immunoSEQ multiplex PCR; TCRdb's copy has only in-frame clones and leaves some out. Clone size and the V and J calls come from that table; the DNA yielded D and trimming. The sample has around 300,000 clones, roughly 84% seen once. There are 15 residues in the CDR3. The ends were cut back, 5 bases at V and 4 bases at J, with 16 bases in the middle. Per germline, CDR1 LGHDT and CDR2 YNNKEL (reference sequence). The rearrangement joins TRBV3-1 (or the pseudogene TRBV3-2) to TRBJ2-3, with D unresolved. The sample taken for sequencing was peripheral blood. This receptor was identified in a man in his fifties with active or convalescent COVID-19. CDR3 region: CASSNLERGPDTQYF. CDR3 nucleotides: TGTGCCAGCAGCAACCTAGAGAGAGGCCCAGATACGCAGTATTTT.